Sequencing of this T cell receptor beta chain was carried out in a study of siplizumab effects on memory and regulatory T cells. In germline, CDR1 is ENHRY, CDR2 SYGVKD. The length of the CDR3 is 14 residues. Germline trimming cut 4 bases from V and 2 bases from J; bases unmatched to any gene: 2. As to this clone: Its antigen is unidentified. Other DNA sequences in this specimen translate into the identical CDR3.

Profiling relied on immunoSEQ multiplex PCR, and the TCRdb table lists in-frame clones only, not all of them. Counted here are about 94,000 clones, 85% to 95% occurring once; the ten biggest clones make up roughly 0.29%. The study, taken as a whole, reports: Proliferating siplizumab-cultured Tregs lacked confirmed suppressive function. Naive T cells seemed more diverse than memory cells and seemed major alloresponse contributors. Siplizumab brought about a significant reduction in alloreactive sequences traceable to unstimulated CD4+ memory cells. The mapping of alloreactive clones to unstimulated subsets covered only a minor fraction of them.

Material: non-Treg CD4+ T cells sorted from blood. This sequence was found in a human donor in good health. The chain joins TRBV10-3 to TRBJ1-2; 9 bases match TRBD1. The CDR3 coding sequence is TGTGCCATCAGTGGGACAGGGGAGAACTATGGCTACACCTTC. Amino acids: CAISGTGENYGYTF.